This TCR beta chain was documented in a study of a mutant IDH1 vaccine in newly diagnosed glioma. Study background: Among treated patients, around 62% were male and around 40% female, and mean age was 40.4 years. Beforehand, treatment had been radiotherapy, temozolomide, or both; the majority received both.

Specified time point: baseline, week 1 (first vaccination visit). Sample treatment: pre-vaccination baseline after standard-of-care therapy. The donors' diagnosis was new WHO grade 3 or 4 astrocytoma that was IDH1-mutant and ATRX-lost. Per germline, CDR1 MNHNY and CDR2 SVGAGI (reference sequence). This CDR3 region has 13 residues. Trimming cost V 4 bases and J 4 bases, with 5 bases left between them. Sequenced by immunoSEQ multiplex PCR; TCRdb stores in-frame clones only, minus some. The sample consists of around 54,000 clones, approximately 78% of them appearing once. The chain uses TRBV6-6 and TRBJ2-6; D is uncertain. The starting material was PBMCs, obtained from a glioma patient treated with radiotherapy, temozolomide or both. The receptor was derived from a man aged 18 to 35 with glioma. The CDR3 DNA reads as TGTGCCAGCAGTTTCCGAGGGGCCAACGTCCTGACTTTC. Amino acid sequence: CASSFRGANVLTF.